The 3 T cell receptor beta chains presented below share a single source sample, sequenced in a study of graft-versus-host responses after intestinal transplantation. These receptors have no identified antigens. The method was immunoSEQ multiplex PCR; TCRdb's version includes in-frame clones alone and lacks a portion of them. The repertoire has 80,000 to 85,000 clones, about nine tenths of them found once; the top ten carry less than 0.1%. Sequenced here: unstimulated CD4+ T cells sorted from spleen or lymph node cells, sampled before intestinal transplant. These TCRs come from a human donor who received an intestinal transplant.

The chain uses TRBV7-2 and TRBJ2-7, with D perhaps TRBD1 (5 bases). Trimming left V 3 bases short and J 4 bases short, with 7 bases between. The germline V gene has CDR1 SGHTA and CDR2 FQGNSA. This CDR3 has 12 amino acids. CDR3 coding DNA: TGTGCCAGCAGCTTTCAGGGATACGAGCAGTACTTC. It codes for CASSFQGYEQYF.

The CDR3 sequence: CASSPRTGMNTEAFF. CDR3 in DNA: TGTGCCAGCAGCCCTCGGACAGGCATGAACACTGAAGCTTTCTTT. The chain is built from TRBV7-9 and TRBJ1-1; 7 bases map to TRBD1. V gave up 5 bases and J gave up 0 bases; unmatched junction bases: 6. Looked up from germline, CDR1 is SEHNR and CDR2 is FQNEAQ (reference sequence). This CDR3 is built from 15 residues.

The chain employs TRBV5-8 and TRBJ2-7; no reliable D call. Germline V lookup: CDR1 SGHTS, CDR2 YDEGEE. Trimming cost V 1 base and J 3 bases, with 14 bases left between them. The CDR3 runs to 15 residues. This CDR3 reads CASSLYLTGDYEQYF. The CDR3 region has the DNA TGTGCCAGCAGCTTGTATCTGACCGGAGACTACGAGCAGTACTTC.